The clone carrying this T cell receptor beta chain was detected once. The antigen is not known. Vbeta (60) and Jbeta (13) primers were used in the PCR. Generated by immunoSEQ multiplex PCR, the TCRdb table keeps only in-frame clones and is missing some. The data contain about 110,000 clones, 70% to 85% of them singletons. These data belong to a study of cytomegalovirus exposure and HLA in healthy donors. Study conclusions and caveats: Of the V segments, some could not be distinguished, including TRBV6-2 and TRBV6-3, and were excluded.

With V trimmed by 1 base and J by 7 bases, 9 bases remained unmatched. The germline V gene encodes CDR1 SGHTA and CDR2 FQGNSA. The CDR3 spans 16 residues. Material for sequencing was PBMCs. The receptor was isolated from a man aged 25-40 years in good health and CMV-seropositive. V gene TRBV7-2 combines with J gene TRBJ2-7; 11 bases map to TRBD2. CDR3 amino acids: CASSLELAGDPREQYF. In DNA form, the CDR3 reads TGTGCCAGCAGCTTAGAACTAGCGGGGGACCCTCGGGAGCAGTACTTC.